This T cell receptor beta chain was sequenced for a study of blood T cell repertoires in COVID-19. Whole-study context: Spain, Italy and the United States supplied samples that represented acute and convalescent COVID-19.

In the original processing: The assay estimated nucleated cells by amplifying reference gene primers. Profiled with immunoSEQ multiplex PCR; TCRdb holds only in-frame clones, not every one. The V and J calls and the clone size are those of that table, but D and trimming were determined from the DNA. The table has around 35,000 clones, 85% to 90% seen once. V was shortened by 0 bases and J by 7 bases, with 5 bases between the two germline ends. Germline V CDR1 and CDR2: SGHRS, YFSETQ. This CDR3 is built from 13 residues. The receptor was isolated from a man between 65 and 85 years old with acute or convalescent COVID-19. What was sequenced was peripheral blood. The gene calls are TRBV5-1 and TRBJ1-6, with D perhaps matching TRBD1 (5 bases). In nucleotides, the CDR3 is TGCGCCAGCAGCTTGGACAGGAATTCACCCCTCCACTTT. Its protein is CASSLDRNSPLHF.